This entry is about one T cell receptor beta chain. Its antigen is as yet unknown. The sample originates from a study of T cell clonotyping in hematopoietic cell transplantation. Findings and caveats of the study: Higher Inverse Simpson Index values in graft donor and pretransplant recipient predicted broader posttransplant TCR diversity.

CDR1 is MGHRA, CDR2 YSYEKL, per germline. This CDR3 is 14 amino acids long. Trimming took 4 bases from V and 7 from J; bases not matched to a gene: 2. Generated by immunoSEQ multiplex PCR, the TCRdb table keeps only in-frame clones and is missing some. This table has about 9,300 clones, about 86% appearing once. The V and J genes are TRBV4-1 and TRBJ1-4; TRBD1 matches 11 bases. The specimen was PBMCs, collected 180 days after allogeneic stem cell transplant. The receptor was isolated from a human patient who had an allogeneic stem cell transplant, so the T cells may come from the graft donor. The donor label of this sample is uncertain. Some clones in this sample may be carry-over from other donors' samples. The CDR3 DNA reads TGCGCCAGCAGCCGGGACAGGGGGGTTGAAAAACTGTTTTTT. It encodes CASSRDRGVEKLFF.